These 29 T cell receptor beta chains were sequenced from one sample in a study of cytomegalovirus exposure and HLA in healthy donors. A multiplex PCR was run with 60 Vbeta primers and 13 Jbeta primers. Using immunoSEQ multiplex PCR, the repertoire was profiled, and TCRdb retains in-frame clones only, with some absent. The table records 100,000 to 150,000 clones, approximately 80% of them present only once. Sequencing was performed on PBMCs. These receptors all come from a woman between 18 and 29 years old in good health and CMV-seropositive.

V and J are TRBV5-6 and TRBJ2-7, with D maybe TRBD2 (6 bases). CDR1 and CDR2 from the germline V gene are SGHDT and YYEEEE. Trimming took 0 bases from V and 3 from J, leaving 10 bases between them. The CDR3 consists of 14 residues. The CDR3 sequence is CASSLEPGDYEQYF. The CDR3 DNA sequence: TGTGCCAGCAGCTTGGAACCGGGGGACTACGAGCAGTACTTC.

The chain links TRBV6-1 to TRBJ1-5, with unresolved D. The V end was cut by 5 bases, the J end by 6 bases, with 14 bases between. Germline V gene data show CDR1 as MNHNS and CDR2 as SASEGT. The CDR3 runs to 14 residues. The CDR3, as DNA: TGTGCCAGCAGTCCAGGAGGGCATGGTCAGCCCCAGCATTTT. It specifies CASSPGGHGQPQHF.

CDR3 DNA: TGTGCCACCAGTAATAGGGACAGGGGATATGGGGTGGTAGATACGCAGTATTTT. It yields the protein CATSNRDRGYGVVDTQYF. This chain connects TRBV15 to TRBJ2-3; 10 nucleotides agree with TRBD1. V lost 6 bases, J lost 5 bases, and 17 bases stayed unmatched. This CDR3 region has 18 residues. Germline CDR1 LNHNV, CDR2 YYDKDF (reference sequence).

The rearrangement joins TRBV30 to TRBJ1-1; 8 bases fit TRBD1. The CDR3 length is 12 residues. The germline CDR1 and CDR2 sequences are GTSNPN and SVGIG (reference sequence). V lost 6 bases to trimming and J lost 6 bases; unmatched junction nucleotides: 6. CDR3: CACAGGGSEAFF. CDR3 nucleotide sequence: TGTGCCTGTGCAGGGGGCGGATCTGAAGCTTTCTTT.

The V call is TRBV27, the J call TRBJ2-5; 8 positions match TRBD1. Germline trimming cut 8 bases from V and 5 bases from J; bases unmatched to any gene: 10. The germline gives CDR1 MNHEY, CDR2 SMNVEV (reference sequence). The CDR3 runs 14 residues. The CDR3 reads CASRDGAGGETQYF. The CDR3 DNA follows: TGTGCCAGCCGGGATGGGGCAGGGGGCGAGACCCAGTACTTC.

The rearrangement uses TRBV10-3 and TRBJ2-1; 10 bases align to TRBD2. This CDR3 is 16 amino acids long. The germline gives CDR1 ENHRY, CDR2 SYGVKD. The junction had 2 bases not matched to a gene; V was cut back by 3 bases and J by 0 bases. This CDR3 is CAISDTSGASYNEQFF. The CDR3 DNA reads as TGTGCCATCAGTGATACTAGCGGGGCCTCCTACAATGAGCAGTTCTTC.

By share, this clone ranks as medium-sized. V and J are TRBV7-9 and TRBJ2-1; 8 positions match TRBD2. With 8 bases clipped from V and 9 bases from J, the junction kept 9 bases outside the gene matches. CDR3 length: 13 residues. The V gene's germline CDR1 is SEHNR and CDR2 FQNEAQ (reference sequence). The CDR3 bases are TGTGCCAGCGCAACAGCGGGGGAATCTGAGCAGTTCTTC. Amino acid sequence: CASATAGESEQFF.

The chain combines TRBV9 with TRBJ2-3; D not certain. Trimming pared 1 base from V and 1 base from J, leaving 10 bases between. Germline loops: CDR1 SGDLS, CDR2 YYNGEE. This CDR3 spans 15 amino acids. CDR3 in DNA: TGTGCCAGCAGCGTATCGGGTAGTGGCACAGATACGCAGTATTTT. Its translation is CASSVSGSGTDTQYF.

The gene calls are TRBV27 and TRBJ2-1, with TRBD2 matching 8 bases. CDR1 is MNHEY, CDR2 SMNVEV, per germline (reference sequence). The trim removed 7 bases at V and 0 bases at J, leaving 8 bases unmatched. The CDR3 loop spans 16 amino acids. In DNA, the CDR3 is TGTGCCAGCACGCCTAGAGGACTAGCCTCCTACAATGAGCAGTTCTTC. This gives the protein CASTPRGLASYNEQFF.

This rearrangement joins TRBV29-1 to TRBJ2-3; D might be TRBD2 (5 bases). The germline V gene has CDR1 SQVTM and CDR2 ANQGSEA. The CDR3 has 10 residues. V lost 4 bases to trimming and J lost 6 bases, with 5 bases between them. DNA for the CDR3: TGCAGCGTTGGGGAGGATACGCAGTATTTT. Amino acid sequence: CSVGEDTQYF.

This clone was counted a single time. The chain uses TRBV29-1 and TRBJ1-1, with D uncertain. Germline loops: CDR1 SQVTM, CDR2 ANQGSEA. CDR3 length: 14 residues. Trimming left V 0 bases short and J 4 bases short, with 12 bases between. The CDR3 protein is CSVEDGRLATEAFF. For the CDR3, the DNA is TGCAGCGTTGAAGATGGCAGGCTCGCCACTGAAGCTTTCTTT.

The chain recombines TRBV10-3 with TRBJ1-5, with TRBD1 as a possible D gene (5 bases). V was shortened by 6 bases and J by 2 bases, with 5 bases between the two germline ends. Per germline, CDR1 ENHRY and CDR2 SYGVKD. The length of the CDR3 is 12 residues. CDR3 in amino acids: CAIRQGNQPQHF. DNA for the CDR3: TGTGCCATCAGACAGGGCAATCAGCCCCAGCATTTT.

The V and J genes are TRBV6-4 and TRBJ2-1; D not resolved. The germline V gene has CDR1 MRHNA and CDR2 SNTAGT. Trimming pared 4 bases from V and 13 bases from J, leaving 17 bases between. The CDR3 has 13 residues. CDR3 sequence (DNA): TGTGCCAGCAGTGTTCTTCTCGGTGTGGGCCAGTTCTTC. This encodes CASSVLLGVGQFF.

The rearrangement joins TRBV7-6 to TRBJ1-6, with a weak D call TRBD1 (5 bases). The CDR3 consists of 14 residues. The germline V gene has CDR1 SGHVS and CDR2 FNYEAQ. V lost 5 bases, J lost 7 bases, and 12 bases lay in between. This chain's CDR3 is CASSRQTVNSPLHF. CDR3 coding DNA: TGTGCCAGCAGCCGACAGACCGTGAATTCACCCCTCCACTTT.

The chain carries TRBV5-4 and TRBJ1-1; D not resolved. Germline CDR1 SGHNT, CDR2 YYREEE (reference sequence). The CDR3 is 13 residues long. Trimming removed 0 bases at V and 3 bases at J, with 6 bases between. CDR3 protein: CASSLVQDTEAFF. CDR3 coding DNA: TGTGCCAGCAGCTTGGTTCAGGACACTGAAGCTTTCTTT.

V and J are TRBV5-4 and TRBJ1-1; no definite D call. This CDR3 has 14 residues. Trimming left V 2 bases short and J 3 bases short, with 11 bases between. Germline V gives CDR1 SGHNT, CDR2 YYREEE (reference sequence). CDR3 in DNA: TGTGCCAGCAGCTTCCTGCCCGAGGACACTGAAGCTTTCTTT. Encoded protein: CASSFLPEDTEAFF.

The chain joins TRBV4-1 to TRBJ1-1; 8 bases match TRBD1. Unmatched junction bases numbered 3, after V lost 4 bases and J lost 2 bases. The CDR3 extends over 14 amino acids. Germline V gives CDR1 MGHRA, CDR2 YSYEKL. In nucleotides, the CDR3 is TGCGCCAGCAGCCTGGGACAGGCCAACACTGAAGCTTTCTTT. It encodes CASSLGQANTEAFF.

The chain couples TRBV7-2 to TRBJ2-5, with 8 bases aligning to TRBD2. The CDR3 runs to 16 residues. Germline V gene lookup returns CDR1 SGHTA and CDR2 FQGNSA. The ends lost 4 bases at V and 3 bases at J; junction bases unmatched: 10. The CDR3: CASSSAGTRAEETQYF. DNA of the CDR3: TGTGCCAGCAGCTCCGCCGGGACTAGAGCCGAAGAGACCCAGTACTTC.

The CDR3 region has the DNA TGCGCCAGCAGCACCCCTGACAGGGGGGGAATCTATGGCTACACCTTC. It translates to CASSTPDRGGIYGYTF. The chain carries TRBV4-1 and TRBJ1-2, with TRBD1 matching over 9 bases. The CDR3 has 16 amino acids. The trim removed 5 bases at V and 4 bases at J, leaving 11 bases unmatched. The germline V gene has CDR1 MGHRA and CDR2 YSYEKL.

V gene TRBV28 combines with J gene TRBJ2-5; TRBD1 matches 11 bases. CDR3 length equals 16 residues. Germline V gene sequence: CDR1 MDHEN, CDR2 SYDVKM. V dropped 4 bases and J dropped 5; count of bases not matched to a gene: 9. CDR3 in amino acids: CASSSPGTGGAETQYF. CDR3 nucleotide sequence: TGTGCCAGCAGTTCCCCCGGGACAGGGGGGGCGGAGACCCAGTACTTC.

CDR3 nucleotide sequence: TGTGCCTGGAGAAGCGGGGGAAGTAGGGCAGATACGCAGTATTTT. Translated, it gives CAWRSGGSRADTQYF. J is TRBJ2-3 and V is TRBV30; 8 positions agree with TRBD2. The J segment lost 4 bases and the V segment lost 3 bases, leaving 9 bases of the junction unmatched. Germline CDR1 and CDR2: GTSNPN and SVGIG (reference sequence). The CDR3 has 15 residues.

The rearrangement uses TRBV4-1 and TRBJ1-3, with D unresolved. The V gene's germline CDR1 is MGHRA and CDR2 YSYEKL. CDR3 length equals 15 residues. Trimming pared 1 base from V and 0 bases from J, leaving 7 bases between. CDR3 loop: CASSQVFSSGNTIYF. For the CDR3, the DNA is TGCGCCAGCAGCCAAGTTTTCAGCTCTGGAAACACCATATATTTT.

The rearrangement uses TRBV19 and TRBJ2-3, with D possibly being TRBD2 (6 bases). CDR1 LNHDA and CDR2 SQIVND come from the germline V gene (reference sequence). Trimming took 10 bases from V and 2 from J, leaving 13 bases between them. This CDR3 comprises 13 residues. Here the CDR3 DNA reads TGTGCCACCGCGGGACTCCTCACAGATACGCAGTATTTT. Amino acids: CATAGLLTDTQYF.

This rearrangement joins TRBV5-4 to TRBJ2-2; 8 bases match TRBD1. This CDR3 region has 15 residues. CDR1 is SGHNT, CDR2 YYREEE, per germline (reference sequence). V lost 4 bases and J lost 3; bases outside the gene matches: 5. This chain's CDR3 is CASSPGGSDTGELFF. The CDR3, as DNA: TGTGCCAGCAGCCCAGGGGGCTCGGACACCGGGGAGCTGTTTTTT.

This chain joins TRBV7-6 and TRBJ2-2, with a weak D call TRBD1 (5 bases). The CDR3 runs 13 residues. V gave up 8 bases and J gave up 1 base, with 8 bases separating them. The germline CDR1 and CDR2 sequences are SGHVS and FNYEAQ. Here the CDR3 reads CASSTGNTGELFF. Here the CDR3 DNA reads TGTGCCAGCTCAACAGGGAACACCGGGGAGCTGTTTTTT.

The V and J genes are TRBV6-1 and TRBJ1-3; D gene unclear. CDR1 MNHNS and CDR2 SASEGT come from the germline V gene. Trimming stripped 2 bases from V and 0 bases from J, with 11 bases between. CDR3 size: 16 residues. Here the CDR3 reads CASSERAASSGNTIYF. The CDR3 nucleotides read TGTGCCAGCAGTGAACGTGCCGCGAGCTCTGGAAACACCATATATTTT.

This chain links TRBV12-5 with TRBJ2-3; the match to TRBD2 covers 8 bases. This CDR3 has 18 residues. Germline V gives CDR1 LGHNT, CDR2 FRNRAP. The V and J ends lost 6 bases and 2 bases, in that order; junction bases with no gene match: 16. CDR3 protein: CASGQDGLSGGSTDTQYF. CDR3 bases: TGTGCTAGTGGCCAGGACGGCTTGAGCGGGGGTTCCACAGATACGCAGTATTTT.

This chain joins TRBV11-2 and TRBJ2-3; TRBD2 aligns across 14 bases. Germline CDR1 is SGHAT and CDR2 is FQNNGV. The ends lost 5 bases at V and 2 bases at J; junction bases unmatched: 9. This CDR3 is 18 amino acids long. Here the CDR3 reads CASSSGLAGGRITDTQYF. The CDR3 DNA sequence: TGTGCCAGCAGCAGTGGACTAGCGGGGGGCCGGATCACAGATACGCAGTATTTT.

The V gene is TRBV13, the J gene TRBJ2-7; 8 nucleotides line up with TRBD2. Germline V gene lookup returns CDR1 PRHDT and CDR2 FYEKMQ (reference sequence). J lost 6 bases, V lost 6 bases, and 7 bases had no gene match. The CDR3 spans 13 residues. The CDR3 DNA sequence: TGTGCCAGCAGTTCTCCCGGGGGGGTCGAGCAGTACTTC. Translated: CASSSPGGVEQYF.